The 9 T cell receptor beta chains reported below all come from one sample, sequenced in a study of shared clonotypes between healthy human individuals. Sequencing used immunoSEQ multiplex PCR; TCRdb keeps in-frame clones, though not all of them. This repertoire shows some 1 million clones, under 80% found once; its top ten account for 1.4% to 1.5%. The specimen was memory CD4+ T cells sorted from blood. The subset denotes: CD45RA-negative fraction. These receptors all stem from a man between 18 and 35 years old in good health.

The chain links TRBV11-2 to TRBJ2-1; 11 bases line up with TRBD2. J was trimmed by 0 bases and V by 4 bases; bases with no gene match: 11. Germline V lookup: CDR1 SGHAT, CDR2 FQNNGV. The CDR3 spans 19 residues. The CDR3 DNA follows: TGTGCCAGCAGCTCTGGGGGGACTAGCGGAGCGAGCTCCTACAATGAGCAGTTCTTC. Amino acids: CASSSGGTSGASSYNEQFF.

The V and J genes are TRBV30 and TRBJ2-7; D perhaps matches TRBD1 (6 bases). CDR1 and CDR2 (germline): GTSNPN, SVGIG (reference sequence). V shed 3 bases and J shed 2 bases, with 11 bases lying between them. This CDR3 has 13 residues. CDR3 region: CAWSQTGPYEQYF. Written as DNA, the CDR3 is TGTGCCTGGAGCCAGACAGGCCCCTACGAGCAGTACTTC. The full variable domain, its missing parts supplied by reference TRBV30 and TRBJ2-7, is SQTIHQWPATLVQPVGSPLSLECTVEGTSNPNLYWYRQAAGRGLQLLFYSVGIGQISSEVPQNLSASRPQDRQFILSSKKLLLSDSGFYLCAWSQTGPYEQYFGPGTRLTVT.

V is TRBV7-2 and J is TRBJ2-7; 7 nucleotides agree with TRBD1. Germline V gene data show CDR1 as SGHTA and CDR2 as FQGNSA. Trimming removed 6 bases from V and 2 bases from J; junction bases left unmatched: 7. The CDR3 is 14 amino acids. CDR3 region: CASRANRGPYEQYF. The CDR3 DNA reads TGTGCCAGCAGAGCAAACAGGGGCCCCTACGAGCAGTACTTC.

CDR3 nucleotide sequence: TGTGCCAGTAGAGACCGAGGGGCCGCCTATAATTCACCCCTCCACTTT. This encodes CASRDRGAAYNSPLHF. This rearrangement joins TRBV19 to TRBJ1-6, with D perhaps TRBD1 (5 bases). Germline CDR1 reads LNHDA; CDR2 reads SQIVND (reference sequence). CDR3 size: 16 residues. V was pared by 6 bases and J by 2 bases, with 14 bases between.

The rearrangement joins TRBV5-1 to TRBJ1-1; D not resolved. The V and J ends lost 2 bases and 2 bases respectively, with 19 bases between them. Looked up from germline, CDR1 is SGHRS and CDR2 is YFSETQ. The CDR3 totals 17 residues. The CDR3 spells CASSLWATSTANTEAFF. DNA for the CDR3: TGCGCCAGCAGCTTATGGGCTACTTCAACTGCAAACACTGAAGCTTTCTTT.

The chain joins TRBV7-2 to TRBJ2-2; tentatively, D is TRBD1 (6 bases). This CDR3 has 15 amino acids. Germline loops: CDR1 SGHTA, CDR2 FQGNSA. Trimming cost V 4 bases and J 3 bases, with 12 bases left between them. The CDR3 DNA sequence: TGTGCCAGCAGCTCGGTAGGACAGTACACCGGGGAGCTGTTTTTT. It yields the protein CASSSVGQYTGELFF.

As regards this clone: Other DNA sequences from this sample encode an identical CDR3 as well. The CDR3 bases are TGTGCCAGCAGCTACCGGGGGCCAACTAATGAAAAACTGTTTTTT. Translation gives CASSYRGPTNEKLFF. V usage is TRBV5-6 and J usage is TRBJ1-4, with D tentatively TRBD1 (6 bases). This CDR3 spans 15 amino acids. In germline, CDR1 is SGHDT, CDR2 YYEEEE. Trimming pared 3 bases from V and 0 bases from J, leaving 9 bases between. The variable domain in full, with the rest retrieved from reference TRBV5-6 and TRBJ1-4, is DAGVTQSPTHLIKTRGQQVTLRCSPKSGHDTVSWYQQALGQGPQFIFQYYEEEERQRGNFPDRFSGHQFPNYSSELNVNALLLGDSALYLCASSYRGPTNEKLFFGSGTQLSVL.

This clone was observed a single time. The rearrangement uses TRBV7-2 and TRBJ2-5; TRBD2 aligns across 8 bases. The V gene end was trimmed by 3 bases and the J gene end by 5 bases; junction bases not matched to a gene: 5. There are 14 residues in the CDR3. Germline V CDR1 and CDR2: SGHTA, FQGNSA. The CDR3, as DNA: TGTGCCAGCAGCTTTGTTAGCGGGAAGGAGACCCAGTACTTC. This translates into CASSFVSGKETQYF.

The J gene is TRBJ1-5, the V gene TRBV5-6; 7 bases match TRBD1. Germline trimming cut 4 bases from V and 2 bases from J; bases unmatched to any gene: 6. CDR3 length: 15 amino acids. Germline loops: CDR1 SGHDT, CDR2 YYEEEE. The CDR3: CASSAFDRGNQPQHF. The CDR3 DNA sequence: TGTGCCAGCAGCGCATTTGACAGGGGCAATCAGCCCCAGCATTTT.